Listed below are T cell receptor beta chains from one sample, sequenced in a study of neurological immune-mediated disorders. From the 5' RACE reads, TCRdb called clonotypes with MiXCR, one entry per CDR3 protein. The sample shows tens of thousands of distinct CDR3 sequences, approximately 4.5% of them seen only once. The source material was PBMCs. These receptors all come from a woman aged 55 to 70 with multiple sclerosis. Both conserved end residues are part of each CDR3. D genes are given only for firm matches. Clone size is shown for a subset of rows, as once, few, many or a class of expanded clone.

v_gene: TRBV7-2
abundance: many
d_gene: .
j_gene: TRBJ1-5
CDR3aa: CASSSGYSNQPQHF
CDR3nt: TGTGCCAGCAGTTCAGGATATAGCAATCAGCCCCAGCATTTT

v_gene: TRBV12-3/TRBV12-4
abundance: many
d_gene: TRBD2
j_gene: TRBJ2-5
CDR3aa: CASSLFTSGRETQYF
CDR3nt: TGTGCCAGCAGTTTGTTTACTAGCGGGAGGGAGACCCAGTACTTC

v_gene: TRBV20-1
abundance: .
d_gene: .
j_gene: TRBJ2-3
CDR3aa: CSARDLRRTTDTQYF
CDR3nt: TGCAGTGCTAGAGATTTGCGGAGGACCACAGATACGCAGTATTTT

v_gene: TRBV9
abundance: many
d_gene: TRBD2
j_gene: TRBJ2-2
CDR3aa: CASSVAISGRAAGELFF
CDR3nt: TGTGCCAGCAGCGTAGCGATTAGCGGGAGGGCGGCCGGGGAGCTGTTTTTT

v_gene: TRBV28
abundance: many
d_gene: .
j_gene: TRBJ2-4
CDR3aa: CASRGGSMVKYF
CDR3nt: TGTGCCAGCAGGGGCGGGTCGATGGTCAAGTACTTC

v_gene: TRBV7-6
abundance: .
d_gene: TRBD1
j_gene: TRBJ2-1
CDR3aa: CASSWGDRVPSDEQFF
CDR3nt: TGTGCCAGCAGCTGGGGTGACAGGGTCCCATCGGATGAGCAGTTCTTC

v_gene: TRBV5-6
abundance: many
d_gene: .
j_gene: TRBJ2-1
CDR3aa: CASSLDPSTGNEQFF
CDR3nt: TGTGCCAGCAGCTTGGACCCCTCTACGGGGAATGAGCAGTTCTTC

v_gene: TRBV3-1
abundance: .
d_gene: TRBD1
j_gene: TRBJ2-5
CDR3aa: CASSRLGQGGDETQYF
CDR3nt: TGTGCCAGCAGCCGCCTTGGACAGGGTGGCGACGAGACCCAGTACTTC

v_gene: TRBV5-5
abundance: many
d_gene: TRBD2
j_gene: TRBJ2-3
CDR3aa: CASSAGTSGGRQYF
CDR3nt: TGTGCCAGCAGCGCGGGGACTAGCGGGGGGAGGCAGTATTTT

v_gene: TRBV9
abundance: many
d_gene: TRBD2
j_gene: TRBJ2-3
CDR3aa: CASSEGTSGGGGTQYF
CDR3nt: TGTGCCAGCAGCGAGGGGACTAGCGGGGGAGGAGGCACGCAGTATTTT

v_gene: TRBV3-1
abundance: many
d_gene: .
j_gene: TRBJ2-3
CDR3aa: CASSQGQGGDTQYF
CDR3nt: TGTGCCAGCAGCCAAGGACAGGGAGGGGATACGCAGTATTTT

v_gene: TRBV7-3
abundance: .
d_gene: TRBD2
j_gene: TRBJ2-5
CDR3aa: CASSLGLADQETQYF
CDR3nt: TGTGCCAGCAGCTTAGGGCTAGCGGACCAAGAGACCCAGTACTTC

v_gene: TRBV28
abundance: many
d_gene: TRBD2
j_gene: TRBJ2-7
CDR3aa: CASRKSGGAYEQYF
CDR3nt: TGTGCCAGCAGGAAGAGCGGGGGGGCTTACGAGCAGTACTTC

v_gene: TRBV7-3
abundance: few
d_gene: TRBD1
j_gene: TRBJ1-2
CDR3aa: CASSPDGTGGGNGYTF
CDR3nt: TGTGCCAGCAGCCCGGACGGGACAGGGGGTGGAAATGGCTACACCTTC

v_gene: TRBV20-1
abundance: many
d_gene: TRBD1
j_gene: TRBJ2-1
CDR3aa: CSAFMRTGSRDEQFF
CDR3nt: TGCAGTGCTTTTATGAGGACAGGCTCCAGGGATGAGCAGTTCTTC

v_gene: TRBV5-1
abundance: few
d_gene: .
j_gene: TRBJ1-2
CDR3aa: CASSLGVYGYTF
CDR3nt: TGCGCCAGCAGCCTGGGAGTCTATGGCTACACCTTC

v_gene: TRBV4-1
abundance: many
d_gene: TRBD2
j_gene: TRBJ2-3
CDR3aa: CASSPPGGGREDTQYF
CDR3nt: TGCGCCAGCAGCCCCCCCGGGGGCGGGAGGGAAGATACGCAGTATTTT

v_gene: TRBV5-1
abundance: many
d_gene: .
j_gene: TRBJ2-1
CDR3aa: CASSLGTGEGSQQFF
CDR3nt: TGCGCCAGCAGCTTGGGCACAGGGGAGGGGTCTCAGCAGTTCTTC

v_gene: TRBV21-1
abundance: many
d_gene: .
j_gene: TRBJ2-5
CDR3aa: CASHPGTGGQETQYF
CDR3nt: TGTGCCAGCCATCCCGGGACAGGGGGTCAAGAGACCCAGTACTTC

v_gene: TRBV20-1
abundance: many
d_gene: .
j_gene: TRBJ1-1
CDR3aa: CSARPRSEAFF
CDR3nt: TGCAGTGCTAGACCCAGGTCTGAAGCTTTCTTT